This T cell receptor (beta chain) stems from a study of blood T cell repertoires in COVID-19. Per the authors' pipeline: The assay estimated nucleated cells by amplifying reference gene primers. This table comes from immunoSEQ multiplex PCR, and its TCRdb copy is limited to in-frame clones, with some not included. V and J calls and clone size come straight from that table; D and trimming were deduced from the DNA. Of around 160,000 clones listed, over 70% were seen once; the top ten hold about 10%. Losses at the gene ends were 5 bases for V and 9 bases for J; bases not matched to a gene: 7. The CDR3 runs 14 residues. CDR1 is SGHTA, CDR2 FQGTGA, per germline.

Sequenced input: PBMCs or T cells enriched from blood (not recorded which). J is TRBJ1-6 and V is TRBV7-3; 7 positions agree with TRBD1. This clonotype was sampled from a middle-aged man who had recovered from COVID-19. The CDR3 sequence is CASSHQGVSSPLHF. For the CDR3, the DNA is TGTGCCAGCAGCCATCAGGGGGTGAGTTCACCCCTCCACTTT.